The rows below give T cell receptor beta chains drawn from one sample of a study of blood T cell repertoires in COVID-19. Sequencing used immunoSEQ multiplex PCR; TCRdb keeps in-frame clones, though not all of them. The sample holds 140,000 or so clones, just under 85% seen once. The sequenced material came from PBMCs or T cells enriched from blood (not recorded which). The origin of the receptors is a woman in her forties who had recovered from COVID-19. Both conserved end residues are part of each CDR3. The D gene is left open where the match is weak. For some rows the clone size is stated as once, few or many, or as a class when expanded; others skip it.

>.|.|TRBV3-1/TRBV3-2|TRBJ1-2
CASSPTGLANYGYTF
TGTGCCAGCAGTCCTACAGGGTTAGCTAACTATGGCTACACCTTC
>TRBD1|.|TRBV4-1|TRBJ1-2
CASSQETGIFGYTF
TGCGCCAGCAGCCAGGAGACAGGGATTTTCGGCTACACCTTC
>.|many|TRBV9|TRBJ1-3
CASSELNSGNTIYF
TGTGCCAGCAGCGAGCTTAACTCTGGAAACACCATATATTTT
>TRBD1|.|TRBV5-1|TRBJ1-6
CASSPSTGPYNSPLHF
TGCGCCAGCAGCCCTTCGACAGGGCCCTATAATTCACCCCTCCACTTT
>TRBD2|.|TRBV29-1|TRBJ2-3
CSVATSVSDTQYF
TGCAGCGTTGCGACTAGCGTATCAGATACGCAGTATTTT
>.|.|TRBV7-8|TRBJ2-3
CASTNTDTQYF
TGTGCCAGCACAAACACAGATACGCAGTATTTT
>TRBD2|.|TRBV15|TRBJ2-7
CATSRGSGSFSPYEQYF
TGTGCCACCAGCAGAGGTAGCGGGAGCTTTAGTCCCTACGAGCAGTACTTC
>.|.|TRBV7-9|TRBJ1-5
CASSSRESNQPQHF
TGTGCCAGCAGCTCAAGAGAAAGCAATCAGCCCCAGCATTTT
>.|once|TRBV9|TRBJ2-1
CASSSHLGDNEQFF
TGTGCCAGCAGCTCCCACCTGGGAGACAATGAGCAGTTCTTC
>.|.|TRBV2|TRBJ1-2
CASSLDSIYYGYTF
TGTGCCAGCAGTTTGGACAGCATATACTATGGCTACACCTTC
>TRBD1|.|TRBV6-5|TRBJ1-5
CASSLRTGHQPQHF
TGTGCCAGCAGCCTTCGGACAGGCCATCAGCCCCAGCATTTT
>TRBD2|.|TRBV27|TRBJ2-3
CASSAGTSDADTQYF
TGTGCCAGCAGTGCCGGGACTAGCGACGCAGATACGCAGTATTTT
>TRBD1|.|TRBV30|TRBJ1-1
CACKMDRLSVLAFF
TGTGCCTGTAAAATGGACAGGCTTTCTGTTTTGGCTTTCTTT
>.|.|TRBV2|TRBJ1-1
CASSESASRAEAFF
TGTGCCAGCAGTGAAAGTGCTTCGCGCGCTGAAGCTTTCTTT
>TRBD1|few|TRBV30|TRBJ1-1
CAWFFGTGVEAFF
TGTGCCTGGTTCTTTGGGACAGGCGTGGAAGCTTTCTTT
>.|.|TRBV5-4|TRBJ2-1
CASSRRGNEQFF
TGTGCCAGCAGCCGAAGGGGGAATGAGCAGTTCTTC